Here is one T cell receptor beta chain with its context. Antigen: not known. The data were taken from a study of shared clonotypes between healthy human individuals. CDR1 MDHEN and CDR2 SYDVKM come from the germline V gene. The CDR3 length is 15 residues. The ends were cut back, 3 bases at V and 1 base at J, with 11 bases in the middle. Sequenced by immunoSEQ multiplex PCR; TCRdb stores in-frame clones only, minus some. Among under 1,900,000 clones listed, 98% were seen once. Findings and limits, study-wide: Against clonotypes common to all four donors, non-shared ones had lower generation probabilities.

Sequences were obtained from naive CD4+ T cells sorted from blood. The sample's subset: CD45RA+ positively selected. The source is a man under 40 in good health. The V call is TRBV28, the J call TRBJ2-3, with a tentative D call TRBD1 (5 bases). CDR3 in amino acids: CASSFGAPRTDTQYF. As DNA, the CDR3 is TGTGCCAGCAGTTTTGGGGCCCCACGCACAGATACGCAGTATTTT.